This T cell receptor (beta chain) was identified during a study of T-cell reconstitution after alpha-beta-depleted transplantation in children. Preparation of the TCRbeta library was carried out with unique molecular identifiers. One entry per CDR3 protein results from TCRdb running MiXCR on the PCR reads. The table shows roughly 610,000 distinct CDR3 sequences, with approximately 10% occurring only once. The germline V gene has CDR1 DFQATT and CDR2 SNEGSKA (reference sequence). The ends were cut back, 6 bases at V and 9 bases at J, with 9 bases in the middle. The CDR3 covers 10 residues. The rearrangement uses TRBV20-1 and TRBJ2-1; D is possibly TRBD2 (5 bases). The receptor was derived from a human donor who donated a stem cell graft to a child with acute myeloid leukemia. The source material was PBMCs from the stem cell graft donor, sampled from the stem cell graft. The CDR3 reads CSALEGEQFF. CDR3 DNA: TGCAGTGCGTTAGAGGGTGAGCAGTTCTTC.